The 27 T cell receptor beta chains below come from one sample, sequenced in a study of blood T cell repertoires in COVID-19. Profiled with immunoSEQ multiplex PCR; TCRdb holds only in-frame clones, not every one. In the table there are roughly 250,000 clones, over 80% of which are singletons. Sequenced input: peripheral blood. Receptors were obtained from a woman in her thirties or forties with acute or convalescent COVID-19.

V is TRBV5-1 and J is TRBJ1-4, with 9 bases fitting TRBD1. The germline V gene has CDR1 SGHRS and CDR2 YFSETQ. The CDR3 loop spans 15 amino acids. The J segment lost 5 bases and the V segment lost 1 base, leaving 3 bases of the junction unmatched. The CDR3 sequence is CASSLTGTGNEKLFF. DNA for the CDR3: TGCGCCAGCAGCTTGACCGGGACAGGGAATGAAAAACTGTTTTTT. The full variable domain, with the rest looked up from reference TRBV5-1 and TRBJ1-4, is KAGVTQTPRYLIKTRGQQVTLSCSPISGHRSVSWYQQTPGQGLQFLFEYFSETQRNKGNFPGRFSGRQFSNSRSEMNVSTLELGDSALYLCASSLTGTGNEKLFFGSGTQLSVL.

The chain couples TRBV24-1 to TRBJ1-4, with a possible D match to TRBD1 (6 bases). V was pared by 5 bases and J by 3 bases, with 21 bases between. The CDR3 spans 18 residues. Germline CDR1 and CDR2: KGHDR and SFDVKD. Written as DNA, the CDR3 is TGTGCCACCAGTGGTTCCCCGACCGACCCAGGGGCTAATGAAAAACTGTTTTTT. Its translation is CATSGSPTDPGANEKLFF.

The chain employs TRBV12-3 or TRBV12-4 and TRBJ1-1, with a tentative D call TRBD1 (6 bases). This CDR3 has 13 amino acids. Trimming left V 6 bases short and J 4 bases short, with 12 bases between. In DNA, the CDR3 is TGTGCCAGCAGGGCCGCAGGGGCCACTGAAGCTTTCTTT. It codes for CASRAAGATEAFF.

This clone was counted between two and nine times. V and J are TRBV6-5 and TRBJ1-2; 7 bases agree with TRBD1. Trimming removed 7 bases from V and 4 bases from J; junction bases left unmatched: 12. The CDR3 consists of 15 residues. Germline V gene data show CDR1 as MNHEY and CDR2 as SVGAGI. DNA of the CDR3: TGTGCCAGCATTAGACCGGGATCAGGGGGCTATGGCTACACCTTC. Translation gives CASIRPGSGGYGYTF.

This sequence joins TRBV19 and TRBJ1-2; a possible D gene is TRBD1 (5 bases). V was pared by 3 bases and J by 3 bases, with 17 bases between. The CDR3 extends over 16 amino acids. Germline V gene lookup returns CDR1 LNHDA and CDR2 SQIVND (reference sequence). The CDR3, as DNA: TGTGCCAGTAGTATTCTGGACGGTACAGGATACTATGGCTACACCTTC. Translating it yields CASSILDGTGYYGYTF.

The chain is built from TRBV3-1 (or the pseudogene TRBV3-2) and TRBJ2-3, with 10 bases lining up with TRBD2. CDR1 and CDR2 (germline): LGHDT, YNNKEL (reference sequence). V dropped 4 bases and J dropped 4; count of bases not matched to a gene: 11. This CDR3 comprises 17 residues. DNA of the CDR3: TGTGCCAGCAGCCCAGGAGGCCTAGCGGGGGCCGCAGATACGCAGTATTTT. Its protein product is CASSPGGLAGAADTQYF.

The genes are TRBV5-1 and TRBJ2-7; 10 bases fit TRBD1. This CDR3 is 16 amino acids long. The J segment lost 7 bases and the V segment lost 0 bases, leaving 10 bases of the junction unmatched. Per germline, CDR1 SGHRS and CDR2 YFSETQ. CDR3 region: CASSLVGGQGPSEQYV. The CDR3 DNA sequence: TGCGCCAGCAGCTTGGTGGGGGGACAGGGGCCATCAGAGCAGTACGTC.

The chain combines TRBV21-1 with TRBJ2-3; the listed D gene, TRBD1, was not tested against the DNA. TRBV21-1 is flagged as a pseudogene. This CDR3 is 18 amino acids long. CDR3 sequence: CASSRDRGGGKGTDTQYF. The CDR3 region has the DNA TGTGCCAGCAGCAGGGACAGGGGTGGTGGTAAAGGGACAGATACGCAGTATTTT.

The chain uses TRBV2 and TRBJ1-1, with TRBD1 as a possible D gene (5 bases). The CDR3 consists of 16 residues. The germline CDR1 and CDR2 sequences are SNHLY and FYNNEI. The V gene lost 7 bases and the J gene lost 3 bases, with 21 bases spanning the gap. The CDR3 sequence is CASIYLWGGEDTEAFF. In DNA, the CDR3 is TGTGCCAGCATCTACCTTTGGGGAGGGGAGGACACTGAAGCTTTCTTT.

This clone was observed a handful of times. The chain carries TRBV10-3 and TRBJ1-1; 7 bases are a match to TRBD1. The V segment lost 6 bases and the J segment 0 bases; nucleotides outside the gene matches: 4. This CDR3 spans 14 amino acids. Germline loops: CDR1 ENHRY, CDR2 SYGVKD. The CDR3 bases are TGTGCCATCAGGGCGACAGGGTTGAACACTGAAGCTTTCTTT. Translation gives CAIRATGLNTEAFF.

The chain couples TRBV27 to TRBJ1-2; weak D call: TRBD1 (5 bases). The CDR3 runs to 13 residues. V was cut by 2 bases and J by 3 bases, with 7 bases left in between. Germline values: CDR1 MNHEY, CDR2 SMNVEV (reference sequence). CDR3 bases: TGTGCCAGCAGTTTAGGGGGGGACTATGGCTACACCTTC. Translated, it gives CASSLGGDYGYTF.

J is TRBJ1-3 and V is TRBV11-2; D unclear. This CDR3 contains 14 residues. The germline V gene has CDR1 SGHAT and CDR2 FQNNGV. V was trimmed by 4 bases and J by 0 bases, leaving 7 bases between them. The CDR3 spells CASSYGDSGNTIYF. The CDR3 bases are TGTGCCAGCAGCTACGGGGACTCTGGAAACACCATATATTTT.

The chain employs TRBV30 and TRBJ1-6, with no clear D. Trimming shortened V by 3 bases and J by 0 bases, and 9 bases separated the two germline ends. Germline CDR1 reads GTSNPN; CDR2 reads SVGIG (reference sequence). The CDR3 spans 15 residues. The CDR3 bases are TGTGCCTGGAGGATTACTAGCTCCTATAATTCACCCCTCCACTTT. It yields the protein CAWRITSSYNSPLHF.

The rearrangement uses TRBV6-5 and TRBJ2-5; 7 nucleotides line up with TRBD2. From germline, CDR1 is MNHEY and CDR2 SVGAGI. With V trimmed by 4 bases and J by 5 bases, 7 bases remained unmatched. The CDR3 has 14 amino acids. The CDR3 region is CASSSVMGGETQYF. CDR3 coding DNA: TGTGCCAGCAGTTCCGTTATGGGAGGGGAGACCCAGTACTTC.

The rearrangement links TRBV4-2 to TRBJ2-5; the match to TRBD2 covers 12 bases. The length of the CDR3 is 16 residues. The germline CDR1 and CDR2 sequences are LGHNA and YNFKEQ. V shed 3 bases and J 3 bases; nucleotides not matched to a gene: 5. This CDR3 reads CASSQGPSGGEETQYF. Written as DNA, the CDR3 is TGTGCCAGCAGCCAGGGTCCTAGCGGGGGGGAAGAGACCCAGTACTTC.

This chain connects TRBV5-6 to TRBJ2-1, with 7 bases that match TRBD1. CDR3 length: 14 residues. Losses at the gene ends were 1 base for V and 7 bases for J; bases not matched to a gene: 5. Looked up from germline, CDR1 is SGHDT and CDR2 is YYEEEE. DNA of the CDR3: TGTGCCAGCAGCTTGACAGGGGTCATAAATGAGCAGTTCTTC. As protein: CASSLTGVINEQFF.

The J gene is TRBJ1-3, the V gene TRBV9, with a weak D call TRBD1 (5 bases). Per the germline V gene, CDR1 is SGDLS and CDR2 is YYNGEE. Trimming took 3 bases from V and 3 from J, leaving 13 bases between them. CDR3 length equals 15 residues. Written as DNA, the CDR3 is TGTGCCAGCAGCGAGGGGTGGAAGGGTGGAAACACCATATATTTT. Encoded protein: CASSEGWKGGNTIYF.

The rearrangement joins TRBV5-6 to TRBJ2-2; TRBD1 might be the D (6 bases). This CDR3 has 16 residues. Per germline, CDR1 SGHDT and CDR2 YYEEEE. V lost 3 bases and J lost 3, with 15 bases in between. CDR3: CASSSRGQGHTGELFF. CDR3 coding DNA: TGTGCCAGCAGCTCTAGGGGCCAGGGGCACACCGGGGAGCTGTTTTTT.

The chain uses TRBV5-1 and TRBJ2-1; unclear D gene. This CDR3 is 14 amino acids long. Germline CDR1 and CDR2: SGHRS and YFSETQ. Trimming removed 3 bases at V and 9 bases at J, with 16 bases between. The CDR3 nucleotides read TGCGCCAGCAGCTCTGGTGAGGTACAAGCTGAGCAGTTCTTC. Protein sequence: CASSSGEVQAEQFF.

V usage is TRBV7-9 and J usage is TRBJ1-2, with 8 bases fitting TRBD1. Losses at the gene ends were 4 bases for V and 0 bases for J; bases not matched to a gene: 4. This CDR3 is built from 15 residues. Germline values: CDR1 SEHNR, CDR2 FQNEAQ (reference sequence). The CDR3 region has the DNA TGTGCCAGCAGCTCTGACAGGGGAGCTAACTATGGCTACACCTTC. It specifies CASSSDRGANYGYTF.

The V and J genes are TRBV6-6 and TRBJ2-5, with D maybe TRBD2 (5 bases). The germline V and J ends were trimmed by 6 bases and 7 bases, with 12 bases remaining between them. The germline gives CDR1 MNHNY, CDR2 SVGAGI (reference sequence). This CDR3 is built from 12 residues. For the CDR3, the DNA is TGTGCCAGCAGCCCCCGAGAGGGGACCCAGTACTTC. Its protein product is CASSPREGTQYF.

V gene TRBV20-1 combines with J gene TRBJ1-6; maybe TRBD1 (6 bases). The CDR3 consists of 14 residues. Germline V lookup: CDR1 DFQATT, CDR2 SNEGSKA (reference sequence). V lost 3 bases and J lost 7, with 13 bases in between. The CDR3 sequence is CSASLGRGNSPLHF. In DNA form, the CDR3 reads TGCAGTGCTAGTCTGGGGAGGGGGAATTCACCCCTCCACTTT.

The chain recombines TRBV9 with TRBJ2-1; 12 bases align to TRBD2. Germline V lookup: CDR1 SGDLS, CDR2 YYNGEE. The CDR3 is 20 residues long. Losses at the gene ends were 4 bases for V and 0 bases for J; bases not matched to a gene: 14. The CDR3 coding sequence is TGTGCCAGCAGCCTCCGACTAGCGGGGGCCCAGAAGAGCTCCTACAATGAGCAGTTCTTC. Residues: CASSLRLAGAQKSSYNEQFF.

The chain links TRBV5-1 to TRBJ2-4, with 8 bases aligning to TRBD1. The CDR3 extends over 19 amino acids. The ends lost 1 base at V and 0 bases at J; junction bases unmatched: 12. Germline assignment: CDR1 SGHRS and CDR2 YFSETQ. CDR3 sequence reads: CASSLRDRTQPLAKNIQYF. As DNA, the CDR3 is TGCGCCAGCAGCTTGAGGGACAGGACACAACCTCTAGCCAAAAACATTCAGTACTTC.

V is TRBV27 and J is TRBJ2-1; 9 bases agree with TRBD2. V shed 5 bases and J 6 bases; nucleotides not matched to a gene: 11. The CDR3 has 16 amino acids. Per germline, CDR1 MNHEY and CDR2 SMNVEV (reference sequence). Here the CDR3 reads CASSPFLAGSSNEQFF. The CDR3 coding sequence is TGTGCCAGCAGTCCATTTCTAGCGGGGTCTAGCAATGAGCAGTTCTTC.

The V call is TRBV6-5, the J call TRBJ1-5, with a tentative D call TRBD1 (5 bases). Germline CDR1 reads MNHEY; CDR2 reads SVGAGI. The length of the CDR3 is 15 residues. Trimming removed 11 bases at V and 9 bases at J, with 26 bases between. CDR3 nucleotides: TGTGCCGTGATCCCCAGGGTTTCCGGAAGAAGGCCCCAGCATTTT. Its translation is CAVIPRVSGRRPQHF.

V and J are TRBV6-2 or TRBV6-3 and TRBJ2-6, with D tentatively TRBD2 (5 bases). In germline, CDR1 is MNHEY, CDR2 SVGEGT. The CDR3 covers 17 residues. V gave up 0 bases and J gave up 0 bases, with 9 bases separating them. CDR3 in amino acids: CASSYSAGDSGANVLTF. The CDR3, as DNA: TGTGCCAGCAGTTACTCTGCCGGGGACTCTGGGGCCAACGTCCTGACTTTC.